This TCR beta chain emerged from a study of Graves' ophthalmopathy and Graves' hyperthyroidism (dated by TCRdb to 2016 to 2019). As for the study more broadly: Peripheral blood was collected at initial diagnosis, before any treatment. To tell Graves' ophthalmopathy apart from Graves' hyperthyroidism, and to predict which patients would progress to ophthalmopathy, the study relied on TCR beta repertoire signatures. In total, some 140 blood samples were TCR-sequenced: under 45 ophthalmopathy, some 75 hyperthyroidism and some 17 hyperthyroidism-to-ophthalmopathy patients. To explore V-J signatures that distinguish ophthalmopathy from hyperthyroidism, a discovery set of 95 to 100 patients was enrolled, made up of over 40 with ophthalmopathy and some 58 with stable hyperthyroidism. For independent validation, a separate cohort was made up of approximately 19 hyperthyroidism patients plus 17 patients who later progressed from hyperthyroidism to ophthalmopathy. In roughly six hyperthyroidism patients, the T-cell repertoires found in thyroid tissue were compared with those found in blood. Once sampling was done, hyperthyroidism patients were given methimazole at a starting dose of 30 mg daily, while ophthalmopathy patients were given high-dose intravenous methylprednisolone.

This clonotype was recorded many times. This clone's antigen is unknown. There are no base qualities to consult, and no much larger clone falls within one base. Stable hyperthyroidism was defined as no progression to ophthalmopathy within 18 months of follow-up. Hyperthyroidism patients were newly diagnosed, were aged 18 to 65 years, and had a disease duration under 2 months. Anyone with other autoimmune diseases, uncontrolled infections, pregnancy or lactation was excluded from the study. Diagnosis relied on clinical symptoms, serum thyroxine, TRAb, thyroid ultrasound and orbital computed tomography. Using Ficoll-Paque density gradient centrifugation, PBMCs were isolated from about 9.4 ml of fresh peripheral blood. Total RNA was extracted with Trizol reagent and quality-checked on an Agilent 2100 Bioanalyzer. Overall study outcomes, separate from this receptor: In validation, the model predicted ophthalmopathy progression with less than 71% sensitivity and about 77% specificity; some 13 predicted patients were CT-confirmed with GO in a median of approximately 6.5 months. No statistical method was used to set the sample size in advance, and the investigators knew which group each participant was assigned to. In cross-validation, the 13-signature model distinguished ophthalmopathy from stable hyperthyroidism with around 90% sensitivity and about 81% specificity, while in the test set the corresponding values were roughly 80% and 75%. Most of the expanded thyroid clonotypes with a frequency above 0.001 were also detected in blood, and it was suggested that the thyroid immune response may be reflected by blood repertoires.

The cysteine opens and the phenylalanine closes a CDR3 of 16 amino acids. Of all the DNA, just the CDR3 is kept, 48 bases in frame from base 1. Trimmed from V: 6 bases; trimmed from J: 4 bases; junction bases lacking a gene match: 11. Sequences MNHNS (CDR1) and SASEGT (CDR2) are obtained from the germline V gene. For repertoire sequencing, the TCR beta CDR3 regions were amplified from RNA transcripts. A first-round RT-PCR used HTBI primers with the Qiagen OneStep RT-PCR kit, followed by a second-round multiplex PCR, size selection and purification. Sequencing of the libraries was carried out on an Illumina HiSeq2000 in paired-end mode with 100 bp reads. The original pipeline was this. Reads were processed with SOAPnuke, discarding reads with adapters, uncalled bases, mean Phred below 15, or no exact constant-primer or identifier match. High-quality paired reads were merged with COPE v1.2.5. Unique nucleotide sequences were defined as clonotypes and aligned to IMGT TRB V, D and J references using MiTCR v1.1. The analysis was limited to V-J combinations with a frequency above 0.0001, which together covered around 99% of the repertoires. A TCR clonal expansion and chaos score per V-J combination was defined as the ratio of F50 clonal expansion to chaos observed in the TCRdist matrix. Welch's t-statistics and random forest were used to reduce the features to 13 V-J combinations, which were then used as input to a naive Bayes classifier. The Morisita-Horn index was used to measure how similar the thyroid and blood repertoires were. Using fastp at Q25 and MiXCR, TCRdb reprocessed the public reads and kept productive beta chains. When rows share a CDR3 protein, they turn into one entry using the most common DNA and genes. These V and J calls are TCRdb output, not the study's own analysis. The sample records some 350,000 distinct CDR3 sequences, approximately 17% of which are singletons. 2% to 2.5% of the sample comes from the top ten.

The TCR comes from an adult woman with stable Graves' hyperthyroidism. Recombination linked TRBV6-1 to TRBJ2-5; 10 middle bases align to TRBD2. Sequences were obtained from peripheral blood. The CDR3 protein is CASRWSKAGGGETQYF. The DNA sequence reads TGTGCCAGCAGATGGAGTAAAGCGGGAGGGGGAGAGACCCAGTACTTC.